This section outlines one T cell receptor beta chain sequence together with its context. What it binds is not known. Produced via immunoSEQ multiplex PCR; TCRdb's table is partial and in-frame only. Of about 130,000 clones in the sample, approximately 83% are singletons; the top ten hold roughly 1.6%. This sample is part of a study of T cell responses to AZD1222 COVID-19 vaccine. Study conclusions and caveats: Just a handful of AZD1222 recipients were seropositive at baseline. Compared with day 0, the breadth and depth of the Spike-specific TCR repertoire rose significantly after two doses of AZD1222.

The source is an adult in good health. This material consisted of peripheral blood, taken on day 0 of AZD1222 vaccination.

CDR3 DNA: TGTGCCAGCAGACCTCGGGGATCTGGAAACACCATATATTTT. Protein product: CASRPRGSGNTIYF. This sequence joins TRBV7-8 and TRBJ1-3; no firm D call. The CDR3 is 14 amino acids. Between the trimmed V and J ends, which lost 6 bases and 1 base, there was a span of 10 bases. In germline, CDR1 is SGHVS, CDR2 FQNEAQ.